This TCR beta chain was identified during a study of cytomegalovirus exposure and HLA in healthy donors. The study's findings and limits: There were a few CMV-associated chains whose specificity for CMV antigens was confirmed in vitro. Researchers catalogued around 150 TCR beta chains as cytomegalovirus-associated. Most observed TCR sequences were rare, whereas some public TCRs were detected in many donors. A later look showed TCR association rates differing by HLA locus, highest for DRB1 and lowest for HLA-C.

Use of 60 Vbeta and 13 Jbeta primers characterized the PCR. Some clones are missing from TCRdb's copy, which holds only in-frame ones; the method was immunoSEQ multiplex PCR. The sample includes roughly 120,000 clones, around three quarters of them seen just once. In the case of this clone: The target antigen is unknown.

With 6 bases removed from V and 3 bases from J, the gap between germline ends came to 15 bases. This CDR3 comprises 14 residues. The V gene's germline CDR1 is MDHEN and CDR2 SYDVKM. This clonotype was obtained from a man aged 18 to 30 in good health and CMV-seronegative. V usage is TRBV28 and J usage is TRBJ2-7, with no clear D. Source material: PBMCs. CDR3 protein: CASSPFGRGYEQYF. CDR3 sequence (DNA): TGTGCCAGCAGCCCTTTCGGAAGAGGCTACGAGCAGTACTTC.